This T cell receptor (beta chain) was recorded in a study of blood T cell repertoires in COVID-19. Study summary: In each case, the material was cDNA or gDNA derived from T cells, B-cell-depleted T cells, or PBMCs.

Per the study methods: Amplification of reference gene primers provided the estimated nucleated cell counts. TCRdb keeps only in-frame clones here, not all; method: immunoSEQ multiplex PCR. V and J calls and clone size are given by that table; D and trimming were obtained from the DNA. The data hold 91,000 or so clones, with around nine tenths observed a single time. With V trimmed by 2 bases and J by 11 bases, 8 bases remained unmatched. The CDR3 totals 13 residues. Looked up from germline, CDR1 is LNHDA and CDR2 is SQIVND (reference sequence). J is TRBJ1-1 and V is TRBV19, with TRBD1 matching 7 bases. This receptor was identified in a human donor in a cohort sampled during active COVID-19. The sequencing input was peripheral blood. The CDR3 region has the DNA TGTGCCAGTAGTATACAGGGGGGTTTCTCGGCTTTCTTT. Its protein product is CASSIQGGFSAFF.